This T cell receptor beta chain was recovered during a study of T cells in localized non-small cell lung cancer. Study-wide results and caveats: Elevated blood T cell density was associated with longer overall survival. Analysis by sequencing included only one tumor region, so heterogeneity remains possible. Paired adjacent lung recovered a median around 60 of the top 100 tumor clones.

In this sample, this clone turned up a few times. Its antigen is not identified. The CDR3 has 15 residues. Germline CDR1 SGHNT, CDR2 YENEEA. V lost 4 bases and J lost 0, with 11 bases in between. The method was immunoSEQ multiplex PCR; TCRdb's version includes in-frame clones alone and lacks a portion of them. The sample yields about 1,300 clones, approximately 35% seen once. The sequencing here drew on normal lung tissue next to the tumor, taken before any cancer treatment. The source of this sequence is a woman aged 40-69 years with stage I squamous cell lung carcinoma. J is TRBJ2-3 and V is TRBV11-3; D remains ambiguous. This CDR3 reads CASSWRWGSTDTQYF. CDR3 nucleotide sequence: TGTGCCAGCAGCTGGAGATGGGGAAGCACAGATACGCAGTATTTT.